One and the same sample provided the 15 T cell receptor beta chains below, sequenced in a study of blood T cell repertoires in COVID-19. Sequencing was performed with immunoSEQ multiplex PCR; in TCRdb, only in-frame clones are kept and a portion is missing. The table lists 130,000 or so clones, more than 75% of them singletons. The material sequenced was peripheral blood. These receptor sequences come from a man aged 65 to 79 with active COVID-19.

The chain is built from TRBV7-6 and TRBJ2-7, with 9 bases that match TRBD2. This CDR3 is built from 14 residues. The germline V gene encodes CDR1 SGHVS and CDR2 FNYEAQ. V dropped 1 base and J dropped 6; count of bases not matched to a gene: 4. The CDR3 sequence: CASSLDGGGGEQYF. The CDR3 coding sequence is TGTGCCAGCAGCTTAGATGGCGGGGGGGGCGAGCAGTACTTC. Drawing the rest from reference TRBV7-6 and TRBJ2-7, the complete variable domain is GAGVSQSPRYKVTKRGQDVALRCDPISGHVSLYWYRQALGQGPEFLTYFNYEAQQDKSGLPNDRFSAERPEGSISTLTIQRTEQRDSAMYRCASSLDGGGGEQYFGPGTRLTVT.

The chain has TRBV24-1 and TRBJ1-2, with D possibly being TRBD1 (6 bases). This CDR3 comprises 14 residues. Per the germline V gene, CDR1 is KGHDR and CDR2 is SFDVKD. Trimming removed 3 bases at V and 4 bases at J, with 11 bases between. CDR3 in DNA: TGTGCCACCAGTGATACAGGGCCGGTCTATGGCTACACCTTC. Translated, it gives CATSDTGPVYGYTF.

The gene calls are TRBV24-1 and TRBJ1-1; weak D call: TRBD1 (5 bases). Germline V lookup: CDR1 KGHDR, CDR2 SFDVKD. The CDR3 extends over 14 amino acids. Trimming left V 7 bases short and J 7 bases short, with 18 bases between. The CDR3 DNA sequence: TGTGCCACCAGCACCCCGGGGGAAACGGGTGAAGCTTTCTTT. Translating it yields CATSTPGETGEAFF.

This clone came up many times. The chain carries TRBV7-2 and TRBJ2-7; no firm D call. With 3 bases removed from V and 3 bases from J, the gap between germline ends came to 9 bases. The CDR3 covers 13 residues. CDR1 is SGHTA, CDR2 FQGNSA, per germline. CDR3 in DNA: TGTGCCAGCAGCTTGAACAAAAACTACGAGCAGTACTTC. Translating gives CASSLNKNYEQYF.

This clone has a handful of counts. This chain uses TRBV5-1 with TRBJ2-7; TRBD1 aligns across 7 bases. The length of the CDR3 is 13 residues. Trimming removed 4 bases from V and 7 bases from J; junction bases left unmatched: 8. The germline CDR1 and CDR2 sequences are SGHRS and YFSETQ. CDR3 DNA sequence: TGCGCCAGCAGCCTGACAGGGTTGGGAGAGCAGTACTTC. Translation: CASSLTGLGEQYF.

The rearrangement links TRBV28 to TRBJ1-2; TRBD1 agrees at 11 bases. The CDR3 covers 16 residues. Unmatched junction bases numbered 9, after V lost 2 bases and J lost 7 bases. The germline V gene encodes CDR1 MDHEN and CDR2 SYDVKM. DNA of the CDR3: TGTGCCAGCAGTTTAGGGACGGGACAGGGGGTGAGTGGCTACACCTTC. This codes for CASSLGTGQGVSGYTF.

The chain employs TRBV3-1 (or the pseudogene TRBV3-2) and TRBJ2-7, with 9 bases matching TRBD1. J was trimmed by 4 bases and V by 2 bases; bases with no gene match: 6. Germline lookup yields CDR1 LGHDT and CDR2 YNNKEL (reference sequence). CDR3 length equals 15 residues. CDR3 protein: CASSQNGQGPYEQYF. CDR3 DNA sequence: TGTGCCAGCAGCCAAAACGGACAGGGGCCTTACGAGCAGTACTTC.

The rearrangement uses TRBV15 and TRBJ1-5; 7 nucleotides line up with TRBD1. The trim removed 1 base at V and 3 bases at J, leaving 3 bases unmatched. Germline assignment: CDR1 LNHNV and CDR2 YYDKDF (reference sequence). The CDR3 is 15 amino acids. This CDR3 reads CATSRGTGYNQPQHF. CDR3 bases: TGTGCCACCAGCAGAGGGACAGGCTACAATCAGCCCCAGCATTTT. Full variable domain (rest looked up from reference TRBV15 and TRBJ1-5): DAMVIQNPRYQVTQFGKPVTLSCSQTLNHNVMYWYQQKSSQAPKLLFHYYDKDFNNEADTPDNFQSRRPNTSFCFLDIRSPGLGDTAMYLCATSRGTGYNQPQHFGDGTRLSIL.

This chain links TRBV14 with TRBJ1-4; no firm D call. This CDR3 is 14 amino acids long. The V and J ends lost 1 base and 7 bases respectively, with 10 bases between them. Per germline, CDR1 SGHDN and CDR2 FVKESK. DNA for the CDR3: TGTGCCAGCAGCCAAGGGGGAGGTAGTGAAAAACTGTTTTTT. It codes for CASSQGGGSEKLFF.

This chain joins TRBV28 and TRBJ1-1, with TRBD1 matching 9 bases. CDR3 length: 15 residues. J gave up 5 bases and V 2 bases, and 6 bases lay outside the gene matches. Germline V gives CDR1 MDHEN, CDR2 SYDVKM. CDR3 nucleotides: TGTGCCAGCAGTTTAACGACAGGGGGTCGTACTGAAGCTTTCTTT. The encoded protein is CASSLTTGGRTEAFF.

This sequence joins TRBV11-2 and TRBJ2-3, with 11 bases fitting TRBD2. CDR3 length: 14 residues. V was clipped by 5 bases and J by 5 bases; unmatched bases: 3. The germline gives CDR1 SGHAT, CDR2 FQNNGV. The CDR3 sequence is CASSHGLAGDTQYF. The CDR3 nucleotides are TGTGCCAGCAGCCACGGACTAGCGGGAGATACGCAGTATTTT. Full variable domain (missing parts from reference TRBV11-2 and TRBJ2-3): EAGVAQSPRYKIIEKRQSVAFWCNPISGHATLYWYQQILGQGPKLLIQFQNNGVVDDSQLPKDRFSAERLKGVDSTLKIQPAKLEDSAVYLCASSHGLAGDTQYFGPGTRLTVL.

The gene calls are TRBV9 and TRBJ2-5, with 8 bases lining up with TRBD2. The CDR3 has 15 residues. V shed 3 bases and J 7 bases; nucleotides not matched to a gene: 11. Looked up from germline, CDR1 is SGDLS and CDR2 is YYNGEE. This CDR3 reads CASSEGTRRPATQYF. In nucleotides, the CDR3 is TGTGCCAGCAGCGAGGGGACTAGAAGGCCGGCGACCCAGTACTTC.

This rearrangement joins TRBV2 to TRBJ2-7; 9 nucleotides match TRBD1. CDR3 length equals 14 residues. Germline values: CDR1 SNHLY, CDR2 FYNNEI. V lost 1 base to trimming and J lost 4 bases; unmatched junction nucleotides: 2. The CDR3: CASSEGTGVYEQYF. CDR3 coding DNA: TGTGCCAGCAGTGAAGGGACAGGGGTATACGAGCAGTACTTC.

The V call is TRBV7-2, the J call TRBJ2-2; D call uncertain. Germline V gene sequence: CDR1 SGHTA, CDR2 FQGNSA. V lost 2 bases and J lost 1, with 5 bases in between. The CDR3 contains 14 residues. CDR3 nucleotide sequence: TGTGCCAGCAGCTTACGACAGAACACCGGGGAGCTGTTTTTT. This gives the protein CASSLRQNTGELFF.

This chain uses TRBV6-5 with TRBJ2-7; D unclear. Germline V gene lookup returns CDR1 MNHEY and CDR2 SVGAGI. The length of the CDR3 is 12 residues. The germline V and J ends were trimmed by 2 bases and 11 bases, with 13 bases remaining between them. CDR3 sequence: CASSYPQVEKYF. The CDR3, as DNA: TGTGCCAGCAGTTACCCCCAAGTGGAGAAGTACTTC.